Each of the 4 T cell receptor beta chains below was sequenced from the same sample in a study of early T cells in non-severe SARS-CoV-2 infection. TCRdb used MiXCR to reprocess the 5' RACE reads, holding one entry per CDR3 protein. The data show fewer than 55,000 distinct CDR3 sequences, 8% to 13% seen once. The sequenced material came from whole blood. Receptors originate from an adult who was a healthcare worker with PCR-confirmed SARS-CoV-2 infection or an uninfected control (not recorded which).

Ten or more counts support this clonotype. The V call is TRBV4-1, the J call TRBJ2-1; 9 bases agree with TRBD2. The V gene's germline CDR1 is MGHRA and CDR2 YSYEKL. The CDR3 is made up of 18 amino acids. Trimming took 2 bases from V and 8 from J; bases not matched to a gene: 16. In nucleotides, the CDR3 is TGCGCCAGCAGCCAACAGTCTAGCGGGAAAGGGCCGGCCGATGAGCAGTTCTTC. It codes for CASSQQSSGKGPADEQFF.

Worth noting for this clonotype: Since a much larger clone is just one base distant, this may be a read error. The chain employs TRBV6-2 or TRBV6-3 and TRBJ2-7; D might be TRBD1 (6 bases). Germline loops: CDR1 MNHEY, CDR2 SVGEGT. The CDR3 loop spans 14 amino acids. V was clipped by 7 bases and J by 7 bases, with 20 bases between them. CDR3 sequence reads: CASIHGQTLPEQYF. In DNA, the CDR3 is TGTGCCAGCATTCATGGACAGACATTGCCAGAGCAGTACTTC.

This clonotype was seen only a few times. The chain recombines TRBV7-3 with TRBJ2-1; D possibly corresponds to TRBD2 (5 bases). This CDR3 is built from 15 residues. Trimming took off 6 bases at V and 5 bases at J, with 17 bases between the two ends. Germline CDR1 reads SGHTA; CDR2 reads FQGTGA. The CDR3 coding sequence is TGTGCCAGCAGAGGTAGGGAGTCAGGAAACAATGAGCAGTTCTTC. This sequence encodes CASRGRESGNNEQFF.

This clonotype was detected many times. The chain is built from TRBV12-3 or TRBV12-4 and TRBJ1-3, with D tentatively TRBD1 (5 bases). The CDR3 contains 12 residues. The ends were cut back, 1 base at V and 9 bases at J, with 7 bases in the middle. CDR3 in amino acids: CASSLGGTTIYF. The CDR3, as DNA: TGTGCCAGCAGTTTAGGGGGGACCACCATATATTTT.